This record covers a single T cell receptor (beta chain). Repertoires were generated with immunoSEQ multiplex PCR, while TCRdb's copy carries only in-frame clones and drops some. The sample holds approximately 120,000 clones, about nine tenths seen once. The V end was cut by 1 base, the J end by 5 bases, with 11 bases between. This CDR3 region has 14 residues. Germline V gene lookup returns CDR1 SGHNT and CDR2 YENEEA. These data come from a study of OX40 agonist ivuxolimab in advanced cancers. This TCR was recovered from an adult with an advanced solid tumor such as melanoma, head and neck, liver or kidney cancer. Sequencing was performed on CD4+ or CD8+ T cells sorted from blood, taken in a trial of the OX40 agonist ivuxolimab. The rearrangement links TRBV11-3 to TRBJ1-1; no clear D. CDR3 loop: CASSLAGGYTEAFF. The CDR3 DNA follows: TGTGCCAGCAGCTTAGCCGGAGGTTATACTGAAGCTTTCTTT.